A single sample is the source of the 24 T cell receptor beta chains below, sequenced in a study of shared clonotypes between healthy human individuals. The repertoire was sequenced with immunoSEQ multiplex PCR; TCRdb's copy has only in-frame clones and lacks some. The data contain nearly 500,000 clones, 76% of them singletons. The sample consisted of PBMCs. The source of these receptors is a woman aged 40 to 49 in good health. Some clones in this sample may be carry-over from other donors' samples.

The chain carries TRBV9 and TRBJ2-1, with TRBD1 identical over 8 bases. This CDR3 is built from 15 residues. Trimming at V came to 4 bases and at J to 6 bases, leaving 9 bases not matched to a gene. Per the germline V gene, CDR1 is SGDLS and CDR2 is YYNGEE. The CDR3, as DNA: TGTGCCAGCAGCACGACAGGGGCGACTCTCAATGAGCAGTTCTTC. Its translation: CASSTTGATLNEQFF.

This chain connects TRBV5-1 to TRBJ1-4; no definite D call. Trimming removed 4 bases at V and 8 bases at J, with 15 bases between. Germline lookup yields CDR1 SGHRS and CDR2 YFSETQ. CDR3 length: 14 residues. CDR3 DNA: TGCGCCAGCAGCAATAAAGACCCGGTGGAAAAACTGTTTTTT. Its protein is CASSNKDPVEKLFF.

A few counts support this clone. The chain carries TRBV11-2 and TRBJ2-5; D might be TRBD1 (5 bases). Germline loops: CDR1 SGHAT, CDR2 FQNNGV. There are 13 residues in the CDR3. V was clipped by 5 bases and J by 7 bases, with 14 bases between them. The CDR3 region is CASSAGHGSTQYF. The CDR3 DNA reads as TGTGCCAGCAGCGCAGGACACGGGTCGACCCAGTACTTC.

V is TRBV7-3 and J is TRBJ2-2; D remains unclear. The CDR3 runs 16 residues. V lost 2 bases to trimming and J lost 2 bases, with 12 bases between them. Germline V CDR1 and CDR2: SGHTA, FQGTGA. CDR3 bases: TGTGCCAGCAGCTTACAGGAGAAGGTTAACACCGGGGAGCTGTTTTTT. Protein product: CASSLQEKVNTGELFF.

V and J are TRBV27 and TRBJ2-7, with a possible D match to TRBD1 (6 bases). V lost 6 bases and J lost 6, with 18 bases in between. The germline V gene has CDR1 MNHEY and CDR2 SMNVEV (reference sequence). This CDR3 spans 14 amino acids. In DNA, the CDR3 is TGTGCCAGCAGCCCTACAGGGTTCCGTGGCGAGCAGTACTTC. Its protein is CASSPTGFRGEQYF.

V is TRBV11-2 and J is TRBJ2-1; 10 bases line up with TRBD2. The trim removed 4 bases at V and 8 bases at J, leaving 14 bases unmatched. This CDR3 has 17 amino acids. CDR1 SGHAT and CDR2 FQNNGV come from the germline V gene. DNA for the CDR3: TGTGCCAGCAGCTCTTCCCGTGGAGCGGGAGGGCCGTATGAGCAGTTCTTC. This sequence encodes CASSSSRGAGGPYEQFF.

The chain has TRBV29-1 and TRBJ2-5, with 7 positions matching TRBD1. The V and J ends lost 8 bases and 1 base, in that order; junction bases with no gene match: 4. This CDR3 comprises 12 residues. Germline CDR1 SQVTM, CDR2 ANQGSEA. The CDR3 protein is CSTHRGQETQYF. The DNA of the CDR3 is TGCAGCACACACAGGGGCCAAGAGACCCAGTACTTC.

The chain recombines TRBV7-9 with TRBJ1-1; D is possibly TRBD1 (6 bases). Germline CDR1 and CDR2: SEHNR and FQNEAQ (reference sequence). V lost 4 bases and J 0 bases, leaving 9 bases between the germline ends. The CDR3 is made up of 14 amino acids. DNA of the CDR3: TGTGCCAGCAGCTCAGGACAGCTGAACACTGAAGCTTTCTTT. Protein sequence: CASSSGQLNTEAFF. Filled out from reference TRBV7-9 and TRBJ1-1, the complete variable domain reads DTGVSQNPRHKITKRGQNVTFRCDPISEHNRLYWYRQTLGQGPEFLTYFQNEAQLEKSRLLSDRFSAERPKGSFSTLEIQRTEQGDSAMYLCASSSGQLNTEAFFGQGTRLTVV.

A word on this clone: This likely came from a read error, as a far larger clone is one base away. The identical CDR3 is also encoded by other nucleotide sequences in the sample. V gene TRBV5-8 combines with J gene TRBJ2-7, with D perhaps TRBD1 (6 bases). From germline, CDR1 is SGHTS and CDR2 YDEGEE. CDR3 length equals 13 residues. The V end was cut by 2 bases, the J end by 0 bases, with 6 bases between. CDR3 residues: CASSLQGSYEQYF. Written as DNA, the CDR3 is TGTGCCAGCAGCTTACAGGGCTCCTACGAGCAGTACTTC.

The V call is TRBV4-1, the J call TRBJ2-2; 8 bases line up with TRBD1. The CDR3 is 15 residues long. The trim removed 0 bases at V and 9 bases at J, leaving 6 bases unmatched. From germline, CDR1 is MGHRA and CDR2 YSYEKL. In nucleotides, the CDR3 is TGCGCCAGCAGCCAAGACCCAACAGGGGGGAGGGAGCTGTTTTTT. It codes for CASSQDPTGGRELFF.

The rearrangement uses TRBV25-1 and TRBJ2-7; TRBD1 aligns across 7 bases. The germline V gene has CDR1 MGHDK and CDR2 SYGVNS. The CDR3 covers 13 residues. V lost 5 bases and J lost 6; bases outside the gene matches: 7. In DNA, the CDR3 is TGTGCCAGCAGTCCCGACAGGGTCTCCGAGCAGTACTTC. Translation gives CASSPDRVSEQYF.

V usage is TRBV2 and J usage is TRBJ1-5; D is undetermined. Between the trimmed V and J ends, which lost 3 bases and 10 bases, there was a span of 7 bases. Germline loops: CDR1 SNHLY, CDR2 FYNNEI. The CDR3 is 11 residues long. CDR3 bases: TGTGCCAGCAGTGATCCCGGCCCCCAGCATTTT. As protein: CASSDPGPQHF.

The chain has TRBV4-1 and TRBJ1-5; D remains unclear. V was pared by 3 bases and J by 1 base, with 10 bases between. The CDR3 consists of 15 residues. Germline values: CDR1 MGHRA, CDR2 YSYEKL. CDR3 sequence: CASSQTVWSNQPQHF. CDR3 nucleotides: TGCGCCAGCAGCCAGACGGTGTGGAGCAATCAGCCCCAGCATTTT.

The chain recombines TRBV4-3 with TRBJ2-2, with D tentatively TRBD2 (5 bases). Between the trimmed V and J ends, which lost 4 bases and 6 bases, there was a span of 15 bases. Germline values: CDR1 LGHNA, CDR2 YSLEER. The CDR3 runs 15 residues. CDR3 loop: CASSRQLELSGELFF. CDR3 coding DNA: TGCGCCAGCAGCCGACAACTAGAACTCTCCGGGGAGCTGTTTTTT.

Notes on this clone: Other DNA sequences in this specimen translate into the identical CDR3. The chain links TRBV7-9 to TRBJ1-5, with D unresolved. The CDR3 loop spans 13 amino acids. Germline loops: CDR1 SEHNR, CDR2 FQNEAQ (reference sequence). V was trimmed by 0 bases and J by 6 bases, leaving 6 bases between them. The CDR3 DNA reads TGTGCCAGCAGCTTAGCGGGGAGTCAGCCCCAGCATTTT. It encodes CASSLAGSQPQHF. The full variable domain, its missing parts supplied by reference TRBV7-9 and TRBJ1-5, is DTGVSQNPRHKITKRGQNVTFRCDPISEHNRLYWYRQTLGQGPEFLTYFQNEAQLEKSRLLSDRFSAERPKGSFSTLEIQRTEQGDSAMYLCASSLAGSQPQHFGDGTRLSIL.

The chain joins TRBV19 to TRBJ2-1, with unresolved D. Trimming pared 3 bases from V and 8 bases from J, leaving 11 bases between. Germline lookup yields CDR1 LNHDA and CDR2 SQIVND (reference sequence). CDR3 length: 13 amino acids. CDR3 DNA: TGTGCCAGTAGTATGGAAAGGTGGCATGAGCAGTTCTTC. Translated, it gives CASSMERWHEQFF.

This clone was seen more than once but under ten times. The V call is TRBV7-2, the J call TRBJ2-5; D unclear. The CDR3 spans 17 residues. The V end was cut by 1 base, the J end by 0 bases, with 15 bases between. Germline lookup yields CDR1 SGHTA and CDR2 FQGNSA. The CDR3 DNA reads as TGTGCCAGCAGCTTAGATCGCCCAGGAGACTACCAAGAGACCCAGTACTTC. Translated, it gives CASSLDRPGDYQETQYF.

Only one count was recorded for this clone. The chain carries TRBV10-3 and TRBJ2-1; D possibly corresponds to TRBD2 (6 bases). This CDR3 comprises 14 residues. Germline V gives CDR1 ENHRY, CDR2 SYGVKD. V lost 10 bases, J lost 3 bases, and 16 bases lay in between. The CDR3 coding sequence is TGTGCCACTTTGTGGGAGGCGGGCTACAATGAGCAGTTCTTC. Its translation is CATLWEAGYNEQFF.

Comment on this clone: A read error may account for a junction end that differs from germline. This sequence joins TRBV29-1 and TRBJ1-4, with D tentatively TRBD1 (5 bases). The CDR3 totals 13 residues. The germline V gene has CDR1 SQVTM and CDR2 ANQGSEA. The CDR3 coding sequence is TGCAGCGTTGAGGACAATCCTAATGAAAGACTGTTTTTT. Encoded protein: CSVEDNPNERLFF.

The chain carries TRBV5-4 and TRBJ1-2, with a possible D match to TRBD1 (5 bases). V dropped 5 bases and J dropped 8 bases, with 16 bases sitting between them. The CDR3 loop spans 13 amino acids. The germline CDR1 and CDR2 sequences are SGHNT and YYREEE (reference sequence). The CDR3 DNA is TGTGCCAGCAGACCGAGAGGGACCGGGGGCTACACCTTC. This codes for CASRPRGTGGYTF.

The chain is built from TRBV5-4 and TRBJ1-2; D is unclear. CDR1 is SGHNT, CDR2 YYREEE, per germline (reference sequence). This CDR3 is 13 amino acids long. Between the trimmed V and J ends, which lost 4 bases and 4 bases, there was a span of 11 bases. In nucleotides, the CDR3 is TGTGCCAGCAGCCAAACAGAGACCTATGGCTACACCTTC. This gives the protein CASSQTETYGYTF.

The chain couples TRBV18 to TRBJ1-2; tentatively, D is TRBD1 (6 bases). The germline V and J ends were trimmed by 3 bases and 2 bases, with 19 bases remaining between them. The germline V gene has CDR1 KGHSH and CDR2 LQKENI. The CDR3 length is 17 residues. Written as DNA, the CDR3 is TGTGCCAGCTCACCTCCGGTAGGCAGGGGCCAAAACTATGGCTACACCTTC. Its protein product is CASSPPVGRGQNYGYTF.

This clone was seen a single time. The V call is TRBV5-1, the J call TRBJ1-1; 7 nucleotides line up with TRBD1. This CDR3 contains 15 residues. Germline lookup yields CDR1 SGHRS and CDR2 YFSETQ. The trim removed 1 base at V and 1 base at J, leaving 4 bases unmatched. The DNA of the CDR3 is TGCGCCAGCAGCTTGCCGGGACAGCAGAACACTGAAGCTTTCTTT. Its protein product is CASSLPGQQNTEAFF.

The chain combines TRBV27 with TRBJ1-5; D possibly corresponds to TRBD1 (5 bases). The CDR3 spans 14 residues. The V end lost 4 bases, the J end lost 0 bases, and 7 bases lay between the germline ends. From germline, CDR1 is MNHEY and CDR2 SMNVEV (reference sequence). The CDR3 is CASSSGNSNQPQHF. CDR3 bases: TGTGCCAGCAGTTCAGGGAATAGCAATCAGCCCCAGCATTTT.